This T cell receptor beta chain is drawn from a study of cytomegalovirus exposure and HLA in healthy donors. About the research overall: An analysis done earlier identified 95 million to 140 million unique TCR beta sequences from approximately 180 million T cells.

13 Jbeta primers and 60 Vbeta primers were used for the PCR. The table came from immunoSEQ multiplex PCR; TCRdb's copy has only in-frame clones and leaves some out. This sample has about 43,000 clones, with about 85% found just once. On this clone: Its antigen is not known.

V shed 0 bases and J shed 0 bases, with 3 bases lying between them. The CDR3 sequence is 14 residues long. The germline gives CDR1 KGHSH, CDR2 LQKENI. Findings of the study overall: TCR beta V- and J-gene trimming was later associated with a missense DCLRE1C variant. While the bulk of TCR sequences proved rare, some public TCRs turned up in many donors.

This TCR was recovered from a man aged 50 to 60 in good health and CMV-seronegative. The sample was PBMCs. The rearrangement joins TRBV18 to TRBJ2-1; the D is unclear. The CDR3 here is CASSPPSSYNEQFF. In DNA, the CDR3 is TGTGCCAGCTCACCACCGAGCTCCTACAATGAGCAGTTCTTC.